The 21 T cell receptor beta chains presented below share a single source sample, sequenced in a study of blood T cell repertoires in COVID-19 (TCRdb year 2020). Library creation used the immunoSEQ multiplex PCR assay. This is the immuneACCESS table as TCRdb keeps it, with only in-frame sequences that have V and J called. A part of the clones is gone; compared with another copy, unresolved V genes explain less than half, and the rest is unexplained. The sample contains under 350,000 clones, 70% to 90% of them found a single time. The ten largest account for about 4.2% of the sample. Source material: PBMCs or T cells enriched from blood (not recorded which). The source is a woman in her thirties or forties with acute COVID-19.

In nucleotides, the CDR3 is TGTGCCAGCAGGCCCACAGGGTTAGATGGCTACACCTTC. Its translation is CASRPTGLDGYTF. This chain joins TRBV6-5 and TRBJ1-2; weak D call: TRBD1 (6 bases). Germline assignment: CDR1 MNHEY and CDR2 SVGAGI. This CDR3 has 13 amino acids. The V end was cut by 6 bases, the J end by 6 bases, with 14 bases between.

V usage is TRBV7-2 and J usage is TRBJ2-4; possibly TRBD2 for D (6 bases). Germline lookup yields CDR1 SGHTA and CDR2 FQGNSA. V was shortened by 0 bases and J by 2 bases, with 11 bases between the two germline ends. The CDR3 consists of 16 residues. In nucleotides, the CDR3 is TGTGCCAGCAGCTTAGCGGGGGAGGTAACCAAAAACATTCAGTACTTC. The encoded protein is CASSLAGEVTKNIQYF. Using reference TRBV7-2 and TRBJ2-4 for the parts outside the CDR3, the full variable domain is GAGVSQSPSNKVTEKGKDVELRCDPISGHTALYWYRQSLGQGLEFLIYFQGNSAPDKSGLPSDRFSAERTGGSVSTLTIQRTQQEDSAVYLCASSLAGEVTKNIQYFGAGTRLSVL.

The chain joins TRBV2 to TRBJ2-7; a weak D match, TRBD1 (5 bases). CDR3 length equals 16 residues. The V end was cut by 7 bases, the J end by 0 bases, with 19 bases between. Per the germline V gene, CDR1 is SNHLY and CDR2 is FYNNEI. CDR3 sequence reads: CASTRNRQTFSYEQYF. The CDR3, as DNA: TGTGCCAGCACACGGAACCGACAGACTTTCTCCTACGAGCAGTACTTC.

The CDR3 DNA sequence: TGTGCCAGCAGCTTGGGGACAGGGTTCGCCGGGGAGCTGTTTTTT. Its protein is CASSLGTGFAGELFF. The chain couples TRBV5-6 to TRBJ2-2; 8 nucleotides match TRBD1. With 0 bases clipped from V and 6 bases from J, the junction kept 4 bases outside the gene matches. The CDR3 has 15 amino acids. Germline CDR1 reads SGHDT; CDR2 reads YYEEEE. Using reference TRBV5-6 and TRBJ2-2 for the parts outside the CDR3, the full variable domain is DAGVTQSPTHLIKTRGQQVTLRCSPKSGHDTVSWYQQALGQGPQFIFQYYEEEERQRGNFPDRFSGHQFPNYSSELNVNALLLGDSALYLCASSLGTGFAGELFFGEGSRLTVL.

The rearrangement joins TRBV28 to TRBJ2-5, with TRBD2 matching over 10 bases. The trim removed 3 bases at V and 0 bases at J, leaving 4 bases unmatched. The CDR3 contains 16 residues. Germline V gene sequence: CDR1 MDHEN, CDR2 SYDVKM. The CDR3 is CASSFLAGGNQETQYF. DNA for the CDR3: TGTGCCAGCAGTTTCTTAGCGGGGGGAAACCAAGAGACCCAGTACTTC. Filled out from reference TRBV28 and TRBJ2-5, the complete variable domain reads DVKVTQSSRYLVKRTGEKVFLECVQDMDHENMFWYRQDPGLGLRLIYFSYDVKMKEKGDIPEGYSVSREKKERFSLILESASTNQTSMYLCASSFLAGGNQETQYFGPGTRLLVL.

The chain combines TRBV4-1 with TRBJ2-5; 9 nucleotides line up with TRBD2. V shed 0 bases, J shed 0 bases, and the junction held 8 bases outside the gene matches. This CDR3 contains 18 residues. The V gene's germline CDR1 is MGHRA and CDR2 YSYEKL. As DNA, the CDR3 is TGCGCCAGCAGCCAAGAGAAACTAGCGGGCGCAAACCAAGAGACCCAGTACTTC. Protein: CASSQEKLAGANQETQYF.

This rearrangement joins TRBV4-3 to TRBJ2-5, with TRBD1 identical over 8 bases. The CDR3 is made up of 15 amino acids. V gave up 0 bases and J gave up 5 bases; unmatched junction bases: 5. Germline CDR1 is LGHNA and CDR2 is YSLEER. CDR3 in amino acids: CASSQDGTGGETQYF. CDR3 sequence (DNA): TGCGCCAGCAGCCAAGATGGAACAGGGGGTGAGACCCAGTACTTC.

The CDR3 region has the DNA TGTGCCAGCTCACCACCGGGTAGCGGAGGGAGCTCCTACAATGAGCAGTTCTTC. This encodes CASSPPGSGGSSYNEQFF. The V call is TRBV18, the J call TRBJ2-1, with TRBD2 as a possible D gene (6 bases). This CDR3 spans 18 amino acids. Germline-derived CDR1 and CDR2 are KGHSH and LQKENI. V lost 0 bases and J lost 0, with 15 bases in between.

V is TRBV27 and J is TRBJ2-7; no clear D gene. This CDR3 is built from 13 residues. Between the trimmed V and J ends, which lost 2 bases and 0 bases, there was a span of 5 bases. The germline CDR1 and CDR2 sequences are MNHEY and SMNVEV (reference sequence). This chain's CDR3 is CASSLTPSYEQYF. The CDR3 DNA reads TGTGCCAGCAGTTTAACACCCTCCTACGAGCAGTACTTC.

This chain joins TRBV9 and TRBJ2-5, with 7 bases identical to TRBD2. Germline values: CDR1 SGDLS, CDR2 YYNGEE. This CDR3 is built from 13 residues. V lost 7 bases and J lost 0; bases outside the gene matches: 3. The CDR3 here is CASATSDQETQYF. Written as DNA, the CDR3 is TGTGCCAGCGCCACTAGCGACCAAGAGACCCAGTACTTC.

CDR3 loop: CASSALRAGVTDTQYF. Written as DNA, the CDR3 is TGCGCCAGCAGTGCCCTCAGGGCGGGGGTCACAGATACGCAGTATTTT. The rearrangement joins TRBV10-2 to TRBJ2-3; 7 bases are a match to TRBD2. Germline assignment: CDR1 WSHSY and CDR2 SAAADI. The J segment lost 2 bases and the V segment lost 4 bases, leaving 9 bases of the junction unmatched. This CDR3 spans 16 amino acids.

There are a few counts of this clone. This chain joins TRBV2 and TRBJ1-5; D is uncertain. There are 16 residues in the CDR3. Per the germline V gene, CDR1 is SNHLY and CDR2 is FYNNEI. V was cut by 2 bases and J by 0 bases, with 11 bases left in between. The CDR3 loop is CASSEIGGYSNQPQHF. Here the CDR3 DNA reads TGTGCCAGCAGTGAAATAGGCGGTTATAGCAATCAGCCCCAGCATTTT.

The V and J genes are TRBV11-2 and TRBJ2-3; D may be TRBD2 (5 bases). The CDR3 is 15 amino acids. Germline loops: CDR1 SGHAT, CDR2 FQNNGV. The V and J ends lost 3 bases and 4 bases respectively, with 14 bases between them. CDR3 nucleotides: TGTGCCAGCAGCTTTAGCCCCGGGATAGCAGATACGCAGTATTTT. This translates into CASSFSPGIADTQYF.

The chain uses TRBV4-2 and TRBJ1-4, with D possibly TRBD1 on 5 matching bases. The length of the CDR3 is 16 residues. The germline CDR1 and CDR2 sequences are LGHNA and YNFKEQ. Trimming left V 2 bases short and J 1 base short, with 11 bases between. The CDR3 coding sequence is TGTGCCAGCAGCCAACCTACAGGAAGAACTAATGAAAAACTGTTTTTT. It is translated as CASSQPTGRTNEKLFF.

CDR3 residues: CASRQGAWHTEAFF. CDR3 bases: TGTGCCAGCAGACAGGGGGCTTGGCACACTGAAGCTTTCTTT. The chain links TRBV27 to TRBJ1-1, with 9 nucleotides matching TRBD1. Germline CDR1 and CDR2: MNHEY and SMNVEV (reference sequence). Trimming took 6 bases from V and 3 from J; bases not matched to a gene: 5. This CDR3 spans 14 amino acids.

The genes are TRBV6-5 and TRBJ1-1, with no clear D. V shed 4 bases and J shed 2 bases, with 14 bases lying between them. Germline V gene sequence: CDR1 MNHEY, CDR2 SVGAGI. CDR3 size: 15 residues. The CDR3: CASSSVPRGNTEAFF. In DNA form, the CDR3 reads TGTGCCAGCAGTTCCGTCCCCCGAGGAAACACTGAAGCTTTCTTT.

The chain employs TRBV5-8 and TRBJ1-5; D is possibly TRBD1 (6 bases). The CDR3 length is 16 residues. V was shortened by 0 bases and J by 4 bases, with 14 bases between the two germline ends. Germline V gene sequence: CDR1 SGHTS, CDR2 YDEGEE. CDR3 sequence reads: CASSLVRGMLNQPQHF. DNA of the CDR3: TGTGCCAGCAGCTTGGTTAGGGGGATGCTAAATCAGCCCCAGCATTTT.

This rearrangement joins TRBV18 to TRBJ2-7; the D gene is possibly TRBD1 (5 bases). The germline V and J ends were trimmed by 0 bases and 7 bases, with 19 bases remaining between them. The CDR3 extends over 16 amino acids. Germline V gives CDR1 KGHSH, CDR2 LQKENI. This chain's CDR3 is CASSPPAGHPMGEQYF. DNA of the CDR3: TGTGCCAGCTCACCACCGGCAGGACACCCGATGGGGGAGCAGTACTTC. Drawing the rest from reference TRBV18 and TRBJ2-7, the complete variable domain is NAGVMQNPRHLVRRRGQEARLRCSPMKGHSHVYWYRQLPEEGLKFMVYLQKENIIDESGMPKERFSAEFPKEGPSILRIQQVVRGDSAAYFCASSPPAGHPMGEQYFGPGTRLTVT.

The chain couples TRBV5-1 to TRBJ2-1, with unresolved D. This CDR3 contains 16 residues. V dropped 0 bases and J dropped 10 bases, with 20 bases sitting between them. Germline assignment: CDR1 SGHRS and CDR2 YFSETQ. The CDR3: CASSLAGIAPGMEQFF. CDR3 nucleotide sequence: TGCGCCAGCAGCTTGGCCGGAATAGCTCCTGGAATGGAGCAGTTCTTC.

The J gene is TRBJ2-3, the V gene TRBV11-2; no firm D call. Between the trimmed V and J ends, which lost 3 bases and 4 bases, there was a span of 8 bases. Germline V gene sequence: CDR1 SGHAT, CDR2 FQNNGV. The CDR3 covers 13 residues. The chain's CDR3 is CASSFYASDTQYF. The CDR3, as DNA: TGTGCCAGCAGCTTCTACGCTTCAGATACGCAGTATTTT. The entire variable domain, with the rest obtained from reference TRBV11-2 and TRBJ2-3, is as follows: EAGVAQSPRYKIIEKRQSVAFWCNPISGHATLYWYQQILGQGPKLLIQFQNNGVVDDSQLPKDRFSAERLKGVDSTLKIQPAKLEDSAVYLCASSFYASDTQYFGPGTRLTVL.

This CDR3 is CASSSTGGYTF. As DNA, the CDR3 is TGCGCCAGCAGCTCGACAGGGGGCTACACCTTC. The chain links TRBV5-1 to TRBJ1-2; the match to TRBD1 covers 7 bases. J lost 8 bases, V lost 3 bases, and 1 base had no gene match. Per germline, CDR1 SGHRS and CDR2 YFSETQ. The CDR3 has 11 residues.